This entry lists 23 T cell receptor beta chains sequenced from one sample in a study of cytomegalovirus exposure and HLA in healthy donors. 13 Jbeta primers and 60 Vbeta primers were used for the PCR. The data were produced by immunoSEQ multiplex PCR, yet TCRdb's version contains in-frame clones alone and is incomplete. The sample holds around 94,000 clones, roughly three quarters seen once. What was sequenced was PBMCs. These receptors were taken from a woman between 35 and 50 years old in good health and CMV-seronegative.

This chain joins TRBV7-3 and TRBJ1-2, with D hard to call. The V and J ends lost 4 bases and 6 bases respectively, with 12 bases between them. The CDR3 runs 13 residues. Germline lookup yields CDR1 SGHTA and CDR2 FQGTGA. CDR3 in amino acids: CASSSQPYNGYTF. The DNA for the CDR3 is TGTGCCAGCAGCTCACAGCCATATAATGGCTACACCTTC.

This chain joins TRBV5-1 and TRBJ2-3; 8 nucleotides agree with TRBD2. V was clipped by 6 bases and J by 3 bases; unmatched bases: 6. This CDR3 is 14 amino acids long. Germline V lookup: CDR1 SGHRS, CDR2 YFSETQ. The CDR3 loop reads CASTERGNTDTQYF. The CDR3 region has the DNA TGCGCCAGCACTGAGCGGGGGAATACAGATACGCAGTATTTT.

The chain recombines TRBV19 with TRBJ2-4; 11 nucleotides agree with TRBD2. This CDR3 comprises 19 residues. From germline, CDR1 is LNHDA and CDR2 SQIVND (reference sequence). J lost 7 bases, V lost 3 bases, and 17 bases had no gene match. DNA of the CDR3: TGTGCCAGTAGTATGTCGGTTAGCGGGGGGGCCGGGGTGTGGAACATTCAGTACTTC. Translation: CASSMSVSGGAGVWNIQYF.

The chain is built from TRBV5-4 and TRBJ1-2; D is unclear. The CDR3 consists of 13 residues. V was pared by 4 bases and J by 0 bases, with 7 bases between. Germline values: CDR1 SGHNT, CDR2 YYREEE (reference sequence). The CDR3 is CASSHVANYGYTF. CDR3 in DNA: TGTGCCAGCAGCCACGTAGCTAACTATGGCTACACCTTC.

The chain has TRBV19 and TRBJ2-7; 9 bases line up with TRBD1. CDR1 is LNHDA, CDR2 SQIVND, per germline (reference sequence). After removal of 3 bases from V and 3 bases from J, the junction contained 3 bases not matched to a gene. This CDR3 is 14 amino acids long. The CDR3 loop is CASSMGTGSYEQYF. In nucleotides, the CDR3 is TGTGCCAGTAGTATGGGGACAGGGAGCTACGAGCAGTACTTC.

J is TRBJ2-5 and V is TRBV5-1, with 14 bases lining up with TRBD2. The V and J ends lost 2 bases and 5 bases, in that order; junction bases with no gene match: 5. This CDR3 has 16 amino acids. Looked up from germline, CDR1 is SGHRS and CDR2 is YFSETQ. The DNA for the CDR3 is TGCGCCAGCAGCTTTGGGACTAGCGGGGGATTGGAGACCCAGTACTTC. Its translation is CASSFGTSGGLETQYF.

The sample holds a few counts of this clone. The chain links TRBV6-1 to TRBJ1-1, with a weak D call TRBD1 (5 bases). Looked up from germline, CDR1 is MNHNS and CDR2 is SASEGT. The V gene lost 5 bases and the J gene lost 0 bases, with 10 bases spanning the gap. The CDR3 covers 14 residues. The CDR3 sequence is CASSRQNMNTEAFF. CDR3 bases: TGTGCCAGCAGTAGACAGAACATGAACACTGAAGCTTTCTTT.

The rearrangement links TRBV5-1 to TRBJ1-1, with D tentatively TRBD1 (6 bases). CDR1 and CDR2 from the germline V gene are SGHRS and YFSETQ. The CDR3 has 16 residues. Trimming took 2 bases from V and 1 from J, leaving 15 bases between them. Written as DNA, the CDR3 is TGCGCCAGCAGCTTCACCGCTGGACAGAGGAACACTGAAGCTTTCTTT. Its protein product is CASSFTAGQRNTEAFF.

The V and J genes are TRBV2 and TRBJ1-1; 10 nucleotides align to TRBD1. The CDR3 consists of 14 residues. From germline, CDR1 is SNHLY and CDR2 FYNNEI. The J segment lost 6 bases and the V segment lost 6 bases, leaving 7 bases of the junction unmatched. CDR3 loop: CASRRTGGLAEAFF. CDR3 coding DNA: TGTGCCAGCAGGAGGACAGGGGGTCTGGCTGAAGCTTTCTTT.

This clone has more than one count but fewer than ten. The chain links TRBV4-3 to TRBJ2-6; D is perhaps TRBD2 (6 bases). Germline CDR1 is LGHNA and CDR2 is YSLEER. Between the trimmed V and J ends, which lost 1 base and 1 base, there was a span of 14 bases. The CDR3 sequence is 18 residues long. The CDR3 protein is CASSQVPEGGSGANVLTF. The DNA of the CDR3 is TGCGCCAGCAGCCAAGTCCCCGAGGGAGGATCTGGGGCCAACGTCCTGACTTTC.

This chain links TRBV6-1 with TRBJ2-5; tentatively, D is TRBD1 (6 bases). The germline CDR1 and CDR2 sequences are MNHNS and SASEGT. The CDR3 sequence is 15 residues long. Trimming removed 2 bases from V and 6 bases from J, with 16 bases in between. As DNA, the CDR3 is TGTGCCAGCAGTGAAACATTAACAACAGGGAAGACCCAGTACTTC. Its protein is CASSETLTTGKTQYF.

On this clone itself: No conserved phenylalanine or tryptophan ends this CDR3, so it is likely a read error. The V gene is TRBV15, the J gene TRBJ1-3; 8 bases are a match to TRBD1. CDR3 length equals 16 residues. The germline CDR1 and CDR2 sequences are LNHNV and YYDKDF (reference sequence). The V and J ends lost 3 bases and 6 bases, in that order; junction bases with no gene match: 10. For the CDR3, the DNA is TGTGCCACCAGCAGCCTCTGGACAGGGACAGTAAACACCATATATGTT. It yields the protein CATSSLWTGTVNTIYV.

This clone has a handful of counts. J is TRBJ1-1 and V is TRBV5-8; D gene ambiguous. Trimming removed 2 bases from V and 3 bases from J, with 5 bases in between. Germline values: CDR1 SGHTS, CDR2 YDEGEE. This CDR3 has 12 residues. CDR3 DNA: TGTGCCAGCAGCTTTCCGTACACTGAAGCTTTCTTT. This translates into CASSFPYTEAFF.

The V and J genes are TRBV5-6 and TRBJ2-7; no clear D. The germline V gene encodes CDR1 SGHDT and CDR2 YYEEEE. There are 12 residues in the CDR3. V was cut by 2 bases and J by 3 bases, with 6 bases left in between. The DNA of the CDR3 is TGTGCCAGCAGCTTATACAGCTACGAGCAGTACTTC. Its protein product is CASSLYSYEQYF.

The J gene is TRBJ1-5, the V gene TRBV6-5, with TRBD1 matching over 8 bases. The V gene end was trimmed by 6 bases and the J gene end by 4 bases; junction bases not matched to a gene: 8. Germline V gives CDR1 MNHEY, CDR2 SVGAGI. CDR3 size: 15 residues. In nucleotides, the CDR3 is TGTGCCAGCAGACGACAGGGGAGGGGGAATCAGCCCCAGCATTTT. As protein: CASRRQGRGNQPQHF.

This sequence joins TRBV7-9 and TRBJ2-1, with TRBD2 matching 10 bases. Germline trimming cut 5 bases from V and 4 bases from J; bases unmatched to any gene: 5. The CDR3 spans 15 residues. The germline gives CDR1 SEHNR, CDR2 FQNEAQ (reference sequence). CDR3 coding DNA: TGTGCCAGCAGCCCCGGGACTAGCGATTACAATGAGCAGTTCTTC. Translated, it gives CASSPGTSDYNEQFF.

The CDR3 DNA is TGTGCTAGTGGTTTGGGACTCAATCAGCCCCAGCATTTT. Its translation is CASGLGLNQPQHF. V is TRBV12-5 and J is TRBJ1-5; D call uncertain. Deletions cut 1 base from V and 3 bases from J, with 4 bases between. Germline V CDR1 and CDR2: LGHNT, FRNRAP. There are 13 residues in the CDR3.

A remark on this clone: At the DNA level, this CDR3 is encoded by other sequences in the same sample as well. As DNA, the CDR3 is TGTGCCAGCAGCGAGGACAGAAGTCCCTACAATGAGCAGTTCTTC. The encoded protein is CASSEDRSPYNEQFF. The J gene is TRBJ2-1, the V gene TRBV6-1, with TRBD1 as a possible D gene (6 bases). Deletions cut 6 bases from V and 2 bases from J, with 14 bases between. In germline, CDR1 is MNHNS, CDR2 SASEGT. This CDR3 comprises 15 residues.

Worth noting for this clone: This sample includes further DNA sequences coding for the same CDR3. V and J are TRBV7-2 and TRBJ1-2; no clear D gene. The germline V gene has CDR1 SGHTA and CDR2 FQGNSA. This CDR3 contains 14 residues. The V gene lost 1 base and the J gene lost 2 bases, with 8 bases spanning the gap. The chain's CDR3 is CASSLGRGNYGYTF. The CDR3 region has the DNA TGTGCCAGCAGCTTAGGGCGCGGGAACTATGGCTACACCTTC.

The rearrangement links TRBV27 to TRBJ2-3; possibly TRBD2 for D (6 bases). Germline lookup yields CDR1 MNHEY and CDR2 SMNVEV (reference sequence). The CDR3 has 13 amino acids. V was cut by 7 bases and J by 6 bases, with 14 bases left in between. The CDR3 sequence is CASTDTGEDTQYF. DNA for the CDR3: TGTGCCAGCACTGACACGGGAGAGGATACGCAGTATTTT.

This clone was recorded a few times. A read error likely explains this, since a far larger clone differs by one base. CDR3 sequence (DNA): TGTGCCAGCAGTGCCGGGACTTGCGGGGGCACAGATACGCAGTATTTT. Amino acids: CASSAGTCGGTDTQYF. The chain joins TRBV6-4 to TRBJ2-3; D is possibly TRBD2 (6 bases). CDR1 is MRHNA, CDR2 SNTAGT, per germline. The CDR3 runs to 16 residues. Trimming removed 4 bases from V and 1 base from J, with 15 bases in between.

The chain uses TRBV28 and TRBJ1-3; tentatively, D is TRBD1 (5 bases). With 6 bases removed from V and 10 bases from J, the gap between germline ends came to 19 bases. The CDR3 runs 14 residues. CDR1 MDHEN and CDR2 SYDVKM come from the germline V gene. The DNA of the CDR3 is TGTGCCAGCAGACCGACCGGCGGGGCGACGACCATATATTTT. It translates to CASRPTGGATTIYF. The full variable domain, completed using reference TRBV28 and TRBJ1-3, is DVKVTQSSRYLVKRTGEKVFLECVQDMDHENMFWYRQDPGLGLRLIYFSYDVKMKEKGDIPEGYSVSREKKERFSLILESASTNQTSMYLCASRPTGGATTIYFGEGSWLTVV.

The chain employs TRBV6-6 and TRBJ2-5; the D is unclear. The CDR3 runs 16 residues. Germline CDR1 and CDR2: MNHNY and SVGAGI (reference sequence). Between the trimmed V and J ends, which lost 0 bases and 5 bases, there was a span of 16 bases. In DNA, the CDR3 is TGTGCCAGCAGTTACTCGGAGATAGTAATTTTGGAGACCCAGTACTTC. The encoded protein is CASSYSEIVILETQYF.